The 29 T cell receptor beta chains below come from one sample, sequenced in a study of early T cells in non-severe SARS-CoV-2 infection. TCRdb called the 5' RACE reads again in MiXCR, with one record for every CDR3 protein. The table records about 57,000 distinct CDR3 sequences, 10% of them present only once. The source material was whole blood. The receptors here all came from an adult who was a healthcare worker with PCR-confirmed SARS-CoV-2 infection or an uninfected control (not recorded which).

This clonotype was found many times. This chain uses TRBV11-2 with TRBJ2-7; D may be TRBD1 or TRBD2 (5 bases each). CDR1 and CDR2 (germline): SGHAT, FQNNGV. Trimming took off 3 bases at V and 7 bases at J, with 16 bases between the two ends. The CDR3 runs to 14 residues. For the CDR3, the DNA is TGTGCCAGCAGCTTCGGAGGTCAGGGATTTGAGCAGTACTTC. It is translated as CASSFGGQGFEQYF.

V gene TRBV29-1 combines with J gene TRBJ2-3; a possible D gene is TRBD1 (6 bases). V dropped 4 bases and J dropped 5 bases, with 16 bases sitting between them. The CDR3 is made up of 14 amino acids. Germline V CDR1 and CDR2: SQVTM, ANQGSEA. CDR3 sequence: CSVAGTSIGDTQYF. The CDR3 nucleotides read TGCAGCGTTGCCGGGACATCGATAGGAGATACGCAGTATTTT.

This clonotype has at least ten counts. CDR3 DNA sequence: TGTGCCAGCAGTTTGTCTTCTGGGGCCAACGTCCTGACTTTC. It encodes CASSLSSGANVLTF. The V call is TRBV7-2, the J call TRBJ2-6; unclear D gene. Trimming pared 6 bases from V and 1 base from J, leaving 7 bases between. CDR1 is SGHTA, CDR2 FQGNSA, per germline. CDR3 length: 14 amino acids.

This clonotype was counted ten times or more. This chain uses TRBV6-4 with TRBJ2-2; D gene uncertain. Germline CDR1 is MRHNA and CDR2 is SNTAGT. CDR3 length equals 15 residues. Trimming left V 3 bases short and J 2 bases short, with 10 bases between. DNA of the CDR3: TGTGCCAGCAGTGAAGGTGGGGAAAACACCGGGGAGCTGTTTTTT. Its translation is CASSEGGENTGELFF.

This clonotype has ten or more counts. The chain uses TRBV6-2 or TRBV6-3 and TRBJ2-7; 12 bases are a match to TRBD2. The CDR3 extends over 18 amino acids. The ends lost 5 bases at V and 1 base at J; junction bases unmatched: 12. Germline CDR1 is MNHEY and CDR2 is SVGEGT. CDR3 amino acids: CASSPRTSGIIASYEQYF. As DNA, the CDR3 is TGTGCCAGCAGTCCCCGGACTAGCGGGATAATAGCATCCTACGAGCAGTACTTC.

This clonotype turned up a few times. The V gene is TRBV2, the J gene TRBJ2-1; the match to TRBD2 covers 10 bases. The germline V gene encodes CDR1 SNHLY and CDR2 FYNNEI. The CDR3 has 17 amino acids. V trimming: 0 bases; J trimming: 8 bases; junction bases outside the gene matches: 10. CDR3 residues: CASSEAVLAGATDEQFF. Here the CDR3 DNA reads TGTGCCAGCAGTGAAGCGGTCCTAGCGGGGGCTACAGATGAGCAGTTCTTC.

This clonotype has more than one count but fewer than ten. The chain recombines TRBV7-2 with TRBJ2-3, with 13 bases lining up with TRBD2. The germline V gene has CDR1 SGHTA and CDR2 FQGNSA. The V segment lost 10 bases and the J segment 0 bases; nucleotides outside the gene matches: 4. The CDR3 runs 15 residues. DNA for the CDR3: TGTGCCACCGGGACTAGCGGGAAGAGCACAGATACGCAGTATTTT. Its translation is CATGTSGKSTDTQYF.

This clonotype was seen more than once but under ten times. CDR3 nucleotides: TGTGCCAGCAGCCCACCAGGGCTCCGCAATCAGCCCCAGCATTTT. Amino acids: CASSPPGLRNQPQHF. V gene TRBV28 combines with J gene TRBJ1-5, with D possibly being TRBD1 (5 bases). Between the trimmed V and J ends, which lost 6 bases and 2 bases, there was a span of 14 bases. The CDR3 consists of 15 residues. The V gene's germline CDR1 is MDHEN and CDR2 SYDVKM. Variable domain in full (rest from reference TRBV28 and TRBJ1-5): DVKVTQSSRYLVKRTGEKVFLECVQDMDHENMFWYRQDPGLGLRLIYFSYDVKMKEKGDIPEGYSVSREKKERFSLILESASTNQTSMYLCASSPPGLRNQPQHFGDGTRLSIL.

This clonotype was detected ten times or more. V and J are TRBV7-8 and TRBJ2-2; D might be TRBD2 (7 bases). Deletions cut 5 bases from V and 5 bases from J, with 15 bases between. Per germline, CDR1 SGHVS and CDR2 FQNEAQ. The CDR3 has 15 residues. The CDR3 DNA follows: TGTGCCAGCAGCCAGGGGAGGGCCCGGACCGGGGAGCTGTTTTTT. This sequence encodes CASSQGRARTGELFF. The variable domain in full, with the rest retrieved from reference TRBV7-8 and TRBJ2-2, is GAGVSQSPRYKVAKRGQDVALRCDPISGHVSLFWYQQALGQGPEFLTYFQNEAQLDKSGLPSDRFFAERPEGSVSTLKIQRTQQEDSAVYLCASSQGRARTGELFFGEGSRLTVL.

Relative to its sample, this clonotype is medium-sized (0.01 to 0.1%). The chain employs TRBV7-3 and TRBJ1-4; D is unclear. The CDR3 sequence is 13 residues long. Germline V gives CDR1 SGHTA, CDR2 FQGTGA. The V and J ends lost 1 base and 3 bases respectively, with 3 bases between them. The DNA for the CDR3 is TGTGCCAGCAGCTTAAGGCCTAATGAAAAACTGTTTTTT. Its protein is CASSLRPNEKLFF.

This clonotype was observed at least ten times. The V and J genes are TRBV19 and TRBJ1-6, with no clear D. CDR3 length: 16 amino acids. Deletions cut 4 bases from V and 5 bases from J, with 15 bases between. Germline CDR1 reads LNHDA; CDR2 reads SQIVND (reference sequence). CDR3 in amino acids: CASSSWFAADNSPLHF. Written as DNA, the CDR3 is TGTGCCAGTAGTAGTTGGTTCGCAGCGGATAATTCACCCCTCCACTTT.

This sequence joins TRBV20-1 and TRBJ1-2; TRBD1 is a possible D gene (6 bases). V was cut by 3 bases and J by 4 bases, with 12 bases left in between. This CDR3 has 13 amino acids. CDR1 DFQATT and CDR2 SNEGSKA come from the germline V gene (reference sequence). The CDR3 spells CSARGHTPYGYTF. As DNA, the CDR3 is TGCAGTGCTAGGGGACATACTCCCTATGGCTACACCTTC.

This clonotype has more than one count but fewer than ten. The chain combines TRBV20-1 with TRBJ2-6; D not certain. The germline V gene has CDR1 DFQATT and CDR2 SNEGSKA (reference sequence). Trimming shortened V by 6 bases and J by 4 bases, and 13 bases separated the two germline ends. The CDR3 contains 14 residues. In DNA, the CDR3 is TGCAGTGCCGTTAGGAGCGACGGGGCCAACGTCCTGACTTTC. Residues: CSAVRSDGANVLTF.

In its sample, this clonotype was seen many times. At one of its ends the junction is not consistent with the germline gene, which may arise from a read error. The V call is TRBV7-7, the J call TRBJ2-1, with 13 bases matching TRBD2. The CDR3 has 15 amino acids. Germline V gene sequence: CDR1 SSHAT, CDR2 FNYEAQ (reference sequence). The CDR3 here is CASSLGLAGVDEQFF. The CDR3 bases are TGTGCTAGCAGCTTAGGACTAGCGGGAGTTGATGAGCAGTTCTTC.

This clonotype was observed at least ten times. This chain uses TRBV5-1 with TRBJ2-3; 14 bases fit TRBD2. There are 16 residues in the CDR3. Germline trimming cut 4 bases from V and 4 bases from J; bases unmatched to any gene: 5. Germline CDR1 and CDR2: SGHRS and YFSETQ. DNA for the CDR3: TGCGCCAGCAGCCCAGGGACTAGCGGGAGTGCAGATACGCAGTATTTT. Its translation: CASSPGTSGSADTQYF.

Ten or more counts support this clonotype. The V and J genes are TRBV5-1 and TRBJ2-1; D call uncertain. Germline V CDR1 and CDR2: SGHRS, YFSETQ. The CDR3 runs to 11 residues. Trimming took 4 bases from V and 4 from J, leaving 3 bases between them. Here the CDR3 DNA reads TGCGCCAGCAGCGAGTACAATGAGCAGTTCTTC. Its translation: CASSEYNEQFF.

In its sample, this clonotype was seen many times. The chain employs TRBV24-1 and TRBJ2-5, with D maybe TRBD1 (6 bases). From germline, CDR1 is KGHDR and CDR2 SFDVKD. The CDR3 covers 15 residues. Trimming shortened V by 3 bases and J by 0 bases, and 10 bases separated the two germline ends. The CDR3, as DNA: TGTGCCACCAGTGATGACAGGACCGACCAAGAGACCCAGTACTTC. Protein product: CATSDDRTDQETQYF.

This clonotype came up a few times. CDR3 in DNA: TGTGCCAGCAGTTCCTTTTCACAGGAGTACCAAGAGACCCAGTACTTC. As protein: CASSSFSQEYQETQYF. The V and J genes are TRBV27 and TRBJ2-5; D possibly corresponds to TRBD1 (5 bases). This CDR3 is 16 amino acids long. Between the trimmed V and J ends, which lost 4 bases and 0 bases, there was a span of 15 bases. Germline CDR1 and CDR2: MNHEY and SMNVEV (reference sequence).

This clonotype has a handful of counts. The chain uses TRBV7-9 and TRBJ2-7, with 10 bases that match TRBD2. The CDR3 extends over 14 amino acids. Germline V gene lookup returns CDR1 SEHNR and CDR2 FQNEAQ (reference sequence). Trimming removed 5 bases from V and 3 bases from J; junction bases left unmatched: 4. CDR3 DNA sequence: TGTGCCAGCAGCGGTAGCGGGAGGTACTACGAGCAGTACTTC. Amino acids: CASSGSGRYYEQYF.

This clonotype was counted at least ten times. The rearrangement links TRBV7-8 to TRBJ1-2; 7 bases are shared with TRBD1. The CDR3 is 15 amino acids. Per germline, CDR1 SGHVS and CDR2 FQNEAQ. J was trimmed by 8 bases and V by 3 bases; bases with no gene match: 12. In DNA, the CDR3 is TGTGCCAGCAGCTTCATCCCGGGAGGGGGCGACGGCTACACCTTC. Its protein product is CASSFIPGGGDGYTF.

This clonotype was counted many times. This chain links TRBV5-1 with TRBJ1-4; D gene ambiguous. Trimming took 2 bases from V and 5 from J, leaving 7 bases between them. The CDR3 consists of 13 residues. CDR1 is SGHRS and CDR2 is YFSETQ in the germline V gene. The CDR3 protein is CASSFGLNEKLFF. CDR3 nucleotide sequence: TGCGCCAGCAGCTTCGGACTCAATGAAAAACTGTTTTTT.

There are many counts of this clonotype. V gene TRBV7-8 combines with J gene TRBJ1-4; D may be TRBD1 (5 bases). The V and J ends lost 3 bases and 6 bases respectively, with 11 bases between them. In germline, CDR1 is SGHVS, CDR2 FQNEAQ. The CDR3 sequence is 14 residues long. The CDR3 reads CASSLPGTDEKLFF. CDR3 in DNA: TGTGCCAGCAGCTTGCCGGGGACGGATGAAAAACTGTTTTTT.

The gene calls are TRBV29-1 and TRBJ2-5; D might be TRBD1 (6 bases). Germline lookup yields CDR1 SQVTM and CDR2 ANQGSEA. V was pared by 7 bases and J by 5 bases, with 8 bases between. CDR3 length: 10 amino acids. The CDR3 reads CSAGQETQYF. In DNA, the CDR3 is TGCAGCGCCGGACAGGAGACCCAGTACTTC.

This chain uses TRBV29-1 with TRBJ1-2, with TRBD1 identical over 8 bases. Germline CDR1 SQVTM, CDR2 ANQGSEA. The ends lost 7 bases at V and 7 bases at J; junction bases unmatched: 8. This CDR3 comprises 12 residues. The CDR3 nucleotides read TGCAGCGCTGGACAGGGTTTGATTGGCTACACCTTC. This encodes CSAGQGLIGYTF. Combining the CDR3 with reference TRBV29-1 and TRBJ1-2 gives the whole variable domain SAVISQKPSRDICQRGTSLTIQCQVDSQVTMMFWYRQQPGQSLTLIATANQGSEATYESGFVIDKFPISRPNLTFSTLTVSNMSPEDSSIYLCSAGQGLIGYTFGSGTRLTVV.

In its sample, this clonotype was seen many times. This chain links TRBV6-2 or TRBV6-3 with TRBJ2-5, with 7 positions matching TRBD1. Germline CDR1 reads MNHEY; CDR2 reads SVGEGT. This CDR3 is built from 14 residues. J gave up 1 base and V 2 bases, and 1 base lay outside the gene matches. CDR3: CASSYGQVQETQYF. The CDR3 DNA follows: TGTGCCAGCAGTTACGGACAGGTCCAAGAGACCCAGTACTTC.

V and J are TRBV5-1 and TRBJ1-1; maybe TRBD1 (6 bases). Looked up from germline, CDR1 is SGHRS and CDR2 is YFSETQ. The length of the CDR3 is 15 residues. V lost 4 bases and J lost 1, with 14 bases in between. The CDR3 protein is CASSPGDTENTEAFF. CDR3 nucleotides: TGCGCCAGCAGCCCGGGGGACACCGAGAACACTGAAGCTTTCTTT.

At least ten counts were recorded for this clonotype. This chain joins TRBV25-1 and TRBJ1-2; 8 nucleotides align to TRBD1. Germline-derived CDR1 and CDR2 are MGHDK and SYGVNS. This CDR3 is 14 amino acids long. Trimming cost V 2 bases and J 5 bases; bases outside gene matches: 4. CDR3 in DNA: TGTGCCAGCAGTGAACTGGACAGGGTATATGGCTACACCTTC. It codes for CASSELDRVYGYTF.

The chain has TRBV20-1 and TRBJ1-2; TRBD1 is a possible D gene (5 bases). The ends were cut back, 8 bases at V and 6 bases at J, with 16 bases in the middle. Germline V gene lookup returns CDR1 DFQATT and CDR2 SNEGSKA (reference sequence). The CDR3 is made up of 12 amino acids. Here the CDR3 reads CSIISGGNGYTF. Here the CDR3 DNA reads TGCAGTATCATATCGGGGGGTAATGGCTACACCTTC.

This clonotype was counted at least ten times. This sequence joins TRBV6-1 and TRBJ2-7, with 9 bases fitting TRBD1. After removal of 7 bases from V and 5 bases from J, the junction contained 15 bases not matched to a gene. Looked up from germline, CDR1 is MNHNS and CDR2 is SASEGT. The CDR3 totals 16 residues. The CDR3 reads CASIPYPGQGRDEQYF. The CDR3 DNA sequence: TGTGCCAGCATTCCATACCCCGGACAGGGGAGGGACGAGCAGTACTTC.